This TCR beta chain was profiled in a study of early T cells in non-severe SARS-CoV-2 infection (dated by TCRdb to the early 2020s). At the level of the whole study: Bulk RNA from unsorted whole blood was used for TCR sequencing, so alpha and beta chains could not be paired. Beyond this particular receptor, the publication reports: VDJdb matching was skewed toward anti-spike CD8 responses and likely underestimated virus-specific expansions, missing private and CD4 specificities.

Notes on this clonotype: No cognate antigen has been identified for it. The record has no base qualities; no much larger clone is one base away.

This was a case-control study nested in a cohort of healthcare workers in London, UK, who had nasopharyngeal swab PCR tests and blood samples taken every week. Healthcare workers were recruited between 23 and 31 March 2020, during the week of the UK lockdown, and were followed weekly for up to roughly 15 weeks. Taken from the germline V gene (reference sequence), the CDR1 and CDR2 loops are DFQATT and SNEGSKA. Between the V and J ends, shortened by 3 bases and 0 bases respectively, the junction contains 9 bases. The CDR3 starts with the cysteine, ends with the phenylalanine, and has 14 residues. The entry retains the CDR3 DNA only, 42 bases that are in frame from base 1. The library was generated by 5' RACE. The reads were generated on a NextSeq 500. To correct for sequencing error and PCR bias, the TCR library protocol tagged individual cDNA molecules with unique molecular identifiers. TCR alpha and beta chains were both sequenced, and the abundances of alpha and beta sequences in each sample were closely correlated with each other. For the original study's pipeline: Decombinator V4 was used to annotate the V gene, J gene and CDR3 of the TCR sequences. Expanded TCRs were defined as changing significantly between any two time points under a Poisson model with p below 0.0001. Abundances of TCRs were expressed as counts per million after normalisation to the total number of TCRs sequenced in each sample. TRAV1-2 paired with TRAJ12, TRAJ20 or TRAJ33 defined MAIT TCRs, while TRAV10 paired with TRAJ18 defined iNKT TCRs. VDJdb, accessed on 1 November 2021, was searched for TCRs annotated for CMV, EBV and SARS-CoV-2, and TCRs annotated for more than one antigen were excluded. The raw public reads went through TCRdb reprocessing: fastp at Q25, MiXCR clone calling, in-frame beta chains kept. A single entry per CDR3 protein holds the most common genes and DNA from its merged rows. TCRdb, rather than the study authors, made the V and J calls. This sample holds 75,000 to 100,000 distinct CDR3 sequences; 16% were observed only once. The leading ten clones occupy around 1.3% of the sample.

Recombination joined TRBV20-1 with TRBJ2-1; a confident D gene designation cannot be given. The clonotype originates from an adult who was a healthcare worker with PCR-confirmed SARS-CoV-2 infection or an uninfected control (not recorded which). The specimen sequenced was whole blood. CDR3 region: CSASWHSSYNEQFF. The DNA is as follows: TGCAGTGCTAGTTGGCACAGCTCCTACAATGAGCAGTTCTTC.